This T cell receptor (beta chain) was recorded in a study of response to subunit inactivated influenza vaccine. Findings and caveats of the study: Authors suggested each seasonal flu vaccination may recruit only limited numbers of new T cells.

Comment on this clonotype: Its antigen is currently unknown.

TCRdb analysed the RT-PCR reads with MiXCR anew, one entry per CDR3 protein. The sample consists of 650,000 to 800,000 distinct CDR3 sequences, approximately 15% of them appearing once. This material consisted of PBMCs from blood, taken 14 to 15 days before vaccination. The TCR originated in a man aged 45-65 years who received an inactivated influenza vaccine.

The CDR3 nucleotides are TGTGCCACCAGCAGACAGGTCCGCGGTAATGAAAAACTGTTTTTT. Translation gives CATSRQVRGNEKLFF. The chain links TRBV15 to TRBJ1-4, with D hard to call. V was trimmed by 2 bases and J by 4 bases, leaving 11 bases between them. CDR1 and CDR2 (germline): LNHNV, YYDKDF (reference sequence). The CDR3 has 15 residues.